The T cell receptor beta chain described here comes from a study of blood T cells in healthy people across ages. Through a sample-barcoded 5' primer and a J-beta primer mix, a second PCR was run for roughly 7 to 11 cycles. TCRdb processed the 5' RACE reads anew with MiXCR; each CDR3 protein has one entry. The sample contains roughly 2 million distinct CDR3 sequences, around half of which appear only once. Remarks on this clonotype: Its antigen is still unknown. At one end the junction does not follow the germline gene, possibly because of a read error.

Study-level results: Per million T cells, TCR beta diversity dropped roughly linearly as age increased.

This sequence was found in a woman in her forties in good health. Specimen: blood.

CDR3 amino acids: CASSAGLAGLGYNVQFF. In DNA form, the CDR3 reads TGCGCCAGCAGCGCGGGACTAGCGGGGCTGGGATACAATGTGCAGTTCTTC. V is TRBV5-1 and J is TRBJ2-1, with 13 bases aligning to TRBD2. Germline CDR1 reads SGHRS; CDR2 reads YFSETQ. CDR3 length: 17 amino acids.